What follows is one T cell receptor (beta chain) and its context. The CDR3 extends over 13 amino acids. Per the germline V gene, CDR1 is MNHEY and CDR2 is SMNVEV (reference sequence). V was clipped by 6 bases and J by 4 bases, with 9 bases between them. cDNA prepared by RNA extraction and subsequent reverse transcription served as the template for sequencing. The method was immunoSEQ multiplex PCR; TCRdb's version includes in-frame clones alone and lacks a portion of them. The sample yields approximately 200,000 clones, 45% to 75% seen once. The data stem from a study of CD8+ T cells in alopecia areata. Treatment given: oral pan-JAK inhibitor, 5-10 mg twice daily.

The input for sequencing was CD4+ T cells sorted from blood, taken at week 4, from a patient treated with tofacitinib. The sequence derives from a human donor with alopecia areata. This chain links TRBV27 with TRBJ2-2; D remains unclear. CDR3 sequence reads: CASSTRLTGELFF. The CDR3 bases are TGTGCCAGCAGCACTCGCCTCACCGGGGAGCTGTTTTTT.